The present TCR beta chain was sequenced within a study of control samples from healthy donors and cancer patients. The V end lost 3 bases, the J end lost 0 bases, and 7 bases lay between the germline ends. The CDR3 is 13 amino acids. Germline values: CDR1 SGHRS, CDR2 YFSETQ. Data came from immunoSEQ multiplex PCR; TCRdb stores just in-frame clones and leaves some out. The table has around 100,000 clones, approximately 90% seen once; the top ten hold less than 4.5%. The chain is built from TRBV5-1 and TRBJ2-7; no clear D gene. The receptor comes from a young woman in good health. The specimen sequenced was blood. The CDR3 coding sequence is TGCGCCAGCAGCTCCCTACGCTCCTACGAGCAGTACTTC. Its translation: CASSSLRSYEQYF. The variable domain in full, completed from reference TRBV5-1 and TRBJ2-7, reads KAGVTQTPRYLIKTRGQQVTLSCSPISGHRSVSWYQQTPGQGLQFLFEYFSETQRNKGNFPGRFSGRQFSNSRSEMNVSTLELGDSALYLCASSSLRSYEQYFGPGTRLTVT.